The subject of this entry is one T cell receptor beta chain. What it recognizes is unknown. This entry belongs to a study of beta chain features in type 1 diabetes. The CDR3 loop spans 14 amino acids. Germline CDR1 is SGHNT and CDR2 is YYREEE (reference sequence). With 0 bases removed from V and 0 bases from J, the gap between germline ends came to 6 bases. Sequencing targeted expressed TCRB transcripts, as all isolated RNA had been reverse transcribed. Measured with immunoSEQ multiplex PCR; TCRdb has only the in-frame clones, and not every one. The data show about 660,000 clones, over 11% seen once. Points from the study as a whole: Type 1 diabetes patients had TCRB CDR3s that were shorter (moderately but significantly so) in all four CD4+ subsets.

The gene calls are TRBV5-4 and TRBJ1-1; D remains unclear. The TCR originated in a man between 18 and 35 years old with type 1 diabetes. The specimen was naive CD4+ T cells from blood. The CDR3 reads CASSLDTLNTEAFF. CDR3 DNA sequence: TGTGCCAGCAGCTTGGACACATTGAACACTGAAGCTTTCTTT. The variable domain in full, completed from reference TRBV5-4 and TRBJ1-1, reads ETGVTQSPTHLIKTRGQQVTLRCSSQSGHNTVSWYQQALGQGPQFIFQYYREEENGRGNFPPRFSGLQFPNYSSELNVNALELDDSALYLCASSLDTLNTEAFFGQGTRLTVV.